This T cell receptor beta chain was obtained from a study of regulatory T cells in long-lasting Graves disease. Study conclusions and caveats: Accuracy could have been hurt by small sample size.

Building the TCR beta libraries relied on iRepertoire HTBI primers, and CDR3 regions underwent Arm-PCR. Each CDR3 protein is one row after TCRdb ran MiXCR on the multiplex PCR reads. This sample has under 450,000 distinct CDR3 sequences, with about 25% found just once. The time point denotes: persistent/refractory GD, antithyroid drugs over 5 years with positive TRAb. RNA extracted from PBMCs served as the sequencing template. This CDR3 is 18 amino acids long. Germline CDR1 SGDLS, CDR2 YYNGEE. The trim removed 0 bases at V and 0 bases at J, leaving 7 bases unmatched. This clonotype was counted a few times. Its antigen is unknown.

The clonotype was recovered from a female donor with Graves disease. The chain combines TRBV9 with TRBJ1-5; 9 bases are shared with TRBD1. The material sequenced was peripheral blood mononuclear cells (PBMCs), taken when the disease was refractory, from a patient treated with antithyroid drugs. CDR3 residues: CASSVVWDRVYSNQPQHF. The DNA of the CDR3 is TGTGCCAGCAGCGTAGTATGGGACAGGGTGTATAGCAATCAGCCCCAGCATTTT.